Reported below is one TCR beta chain. This record belongs to a study of blood T cell repertoires in COVID-19. J lost 4 bases, V lost 10 bases, and 6 bases had no gene match. The CDR3 length is 12 residues. CDR1 and CDR2 from the germline V gene are ENHRY and SYGVKD. TCRdb's table, derived via immunoSEQ multiplex PCR, lists solely in-frame clones and lacks some. The sample has about 100,000 clones, around four fifths seen once. The chain employs TRBV10-3 and TRBJ1-2; 7 positions agree with TRBD1. The clonotype was recovered from a woman aged 70 to 79 with acute or convalescent COVID-19. The source material was peripheral blood. The CDR3, as DNA: TGTGCCACCTCGACAGGGCTCTATGGCTACACCTTC. Amino acid sequence: CATSTGLYGYTF.